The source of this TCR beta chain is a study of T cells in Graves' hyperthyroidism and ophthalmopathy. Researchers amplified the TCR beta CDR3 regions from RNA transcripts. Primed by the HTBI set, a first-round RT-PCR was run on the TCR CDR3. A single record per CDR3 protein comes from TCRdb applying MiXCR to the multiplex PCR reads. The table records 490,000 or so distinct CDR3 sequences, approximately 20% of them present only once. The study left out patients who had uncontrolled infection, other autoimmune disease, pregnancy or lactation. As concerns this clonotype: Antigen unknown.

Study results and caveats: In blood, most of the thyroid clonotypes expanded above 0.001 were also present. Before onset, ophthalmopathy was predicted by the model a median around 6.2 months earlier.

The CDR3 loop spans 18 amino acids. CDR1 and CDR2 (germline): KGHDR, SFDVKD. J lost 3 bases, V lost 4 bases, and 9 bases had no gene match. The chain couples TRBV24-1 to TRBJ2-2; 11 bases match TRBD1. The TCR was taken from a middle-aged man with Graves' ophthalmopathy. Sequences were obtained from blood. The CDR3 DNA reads TGTGCCACCAGTGACCCGGACAGGGGGCGGTCGGACACCGGGGAGCTGTTTTTT. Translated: CATSDPDRGRSDTGELFF.